What follows describes a single T cell receptor beta chain. It has no known antigen specificity. One base away there is no much larger clone; base qualities are not given. RNA was extracted with the RNeasy kit and 0.5 to 1 ug was reverse transcribed using random hexamers. TCR beta CDR3 regions were amplified with the immunoSEQ multiplex PCR assay covering 54 Vbeta and 13 Jbeta segments. Bias from PCR amplification was corrected by using a synthetic template baseline for primer optimization and for computational correction. Per the original workflow: Only productive sequences were kept, with reads annotated to V, D and J genes according to IMGT and analyzed in immunoSEQ Analyzer. To calculate clonality, Shannon entropy was normalized by log2 of the number of productive unique sequences and then subtracted from one. For each patient and control, public and private clones were evaluated among the 100 most prevalent clones. Clones were defined as Susac-specific if absent from the healthy and MS cohorts, from 1052 published viral clones and from other ImmuneACCESS disease sequences. TCRdb cleaned the public reads at Q25 with fastp, built clones with MiXCR and kept in-frame beta chains. Each record represents a unique CDR3 protein, reported with the most common genes and DNA among its rows. The V and J calls shown here were made by TCRdb, not taken from the authors' results. Across this sample there are 65,000 to 85,000 distinct CDR3 sequences, with 93% seen only once. Clones ranked in the top ten supply around 0.45% of the sample.

The CDR3, from cysteine to phenylalanine, totals 12 residues. CDR3 DNA is the only sequence kept; it has 36 bases, read in frame from the first base. For CDR1 and CDR2, the germline V gene (reference sequence) lists DFQATT and SNEGSKA. V was cut back by 1 base and J by 3 bases, leaving a gap of 4 bases between them. Peripheral blood CD8+ and CD4+ T cells from healthy donors, Susac syndrome patients and multiple sclerosis patients were profiled using high-throughput TCR beta sequencing. Susac syndrome patients met recently defined diagnostic criteria for definite or probable disease. Bulk CD8+ and CD4+ T cells were purified by magnetic negative isolation, whereas CD8+ TEMRA cells were enriched by FACS. Blood was collected in EDTA tubes and processed within 24 hours, with PBMCs isolated through density gradient centrifugation. PBMCs intended for TCR sequencing were cryopreserved in liquid nitrogen and thawed later in a water bath at 37 degrees C. Purity of sorted or isolated CD4+, CD8+ and CD8+ TEMRA cells was at least 90%.

The sample comes from a study of CD8 T cells in Susac syndrome (dated by TCRdb to about 2019). In the study overall: Among the Susac syndrome patients who were sequenced, clinically active disease was present in six and clinical remission was observed in roughly eight. Susac syndrome patients were therapy-naive, on corticosteroids (some also receiving IVIg), or on IVIg alone at blood withdrawal. CD8+ T cell repertoire clonality was compared between more than ten healthy donors, some 14 Susac syndrome patients and around 15 multiple sclerosis patients. The study used repertoire sequencing to test whether antigen drove CD8+ T cell activation and differentiation in Susac syndrome.

Broad study findings and their caveats: The study acknowledged that relatively few individuals were included in the TCR sequencing and HLA analysis. CD8+ repertoires in Susac syndrome showed clonal expansion, which was highest in CD8+ TEMRA cells and was greater in clinically active patients than in remitting patients. Under 20 and five Susac-specific public clones were found in the total CD8+ and CD8+ TEMRA repertoires, respectively.

The chain is assembled from TRBV20-1 and TRBJ1-5; the D gene lacks a confident call. This TCR was recovered from a human donor with Susac syndrome. Sequencing was carried out using CD8+ T cells from PBMCs. CDR3 region: CSARADNQPQHF. In nucleotides, the sequence is TGCAGTGCTAGAGCAGACAATCAGCCCCAGCATTTT.